What follows are 10 T cell receptor beta chains derived from one specimen sequenced in a study of regulatory dendritic cells for organ transplantation. Measured with immunoSEQ multiplex PCR; TCRdb has only the in-frame clones, and not every one. This sample carries approximately 18,000 clones, under 80% of them seen once, and the ten largest clones take 3.2%. Antigens of these TCRs are unknown. CFSE-labeled sorted T cells met regulatory or mature dendritic cells for 5 days. Sequencing used memory CD4+ T cells from blood cultured with regulatory dendritic cells. Subset denoted: CD45RO+ memory T cells. Every receptor here comes from a human donor in good health.

Only a few counts were recorded for this clone. The rearrangement links TRBV18 to TRBJ1-4, with 9 positions matching TRBD1. The germline V gene has CDR1 KGHSH and CDR2 LQKENI. This CDR3 is built from 16 residues. Losses at the gene ends were 4 bases for V and 4 bases for J; bases not matched to a gene: 7. DNA for the CDR3: TGTGCCAGCTCACACCGGACAGGGGCCGGTAATGAAAAACTGTTTTTT. The encoded protein is CASSHRTGAGNEKLFF.

This clone was observed a handful of times. The chain is built from TRBV4-3 and TRBJ1-3; 10 nucleotides align to TRBD1. Germline loops: CDR1 LGHNA, CDR2 YSLEER. V trimming: 4 bases; J trimming: 0 bases; junction bases outside the gene matches: 9. The CDR3 is 18 residues long. The CDR3 is CASSRLYGTGASGNTIYF. The CDR3 DNA reads as TGCGCCAGCAGCCGCCTATACGGGACAGGGGCCTCTGGAAACACCATATATTTT.

This clone was observed a few times. This chain joins TRBV9 and TRBJ1-5; unclear D gene. CDR1 is SGDLS and CDR2 is YYNGEE in the germline V gene. V was shortened by 0 bases and J by 5 bases, with 12 bases between the two germline ends. This CDR3 has 15 residues. For the CDR3, the DNA is TGTGCCAGCAGCGTAGATGGCTCTCTATATCAGCCCCAGCATTTT. Translated: CASSVDGSLYQPQHF.

CDR3 amino acids: CATRTFEDGDTQYF. In DNA, the CDR3 is TGTGCCACAAGGACGTTCGAGGATGGGGATACGCAGTATTTT. J is TRBJ2-3 and V is TRBV10-3; D is uncertain. Trimming shortened V by 10 bases and J by 6 bases, and 20 bases separated the two germline ends. Germline CDR1 and CDR2: ENHRY and SYGVKD. This CDR3 has 14 amino acids.

This clone occurred once. The V and J genes are TRBV28 and TRBJ1-2; no clear D gene. The germline V gene encodes CDR1 MDHEN and CDR2 SYDVKM. Deletions cut 3 bases from V and 4 bases from J, with 12 bases between. The CDR3 consists of 14 residues. CDR3 DNA: TGTGCCAGCAGTTTGCCTAGTTATGGCTATGGCTACACCTTC. Its protein product is CASSLPSYGYGYTF.

The gene calls are TRBV9 and TRBJ1-1, with a possible D match to TRBD1 (5 bases). Germline CDR1 reads SGDLS; CDR2 reads YYNGEE. CDR3 length equals 15 residues. Trimming cost V 3 bases and J 5 bases, with 17 bases left between them. The CDR3 sequence: CASSAHLEGLTEAFF. CDR3 coding DNA: TGTGCCAGCAGCGCACACCTTGAGGGGTTAACTGAAGCTTTCTTT. The complete variable domain, with remaining parts taken from reference TRBV9 and TRBJ1-1, reads DSGVTQTPKHLITATGQRVTLRCSPRSGDLSVYWYQQSLDQGLQFLIQYYNGEERAKGNILERFSAQQFPDLHSELNLSSLELGDSALYFCASSAHLEGLTEAFFGQGTRLTVV.

This chain connects TRBV4-2 to TRBJ1-5; D unclear. This CDR3 region has 13 residues. V was clipped by 3 bases and J by 11 bases, with 14 bases between them. Germline V CDR1 and CDR2: LGHNA, YNFKEQ. The CDR3 DNA sequence: TGTGCCAGCAGCCAGGACCGATATCTGACCCAGCATTTT. This codes for CASSQDRYLTQHF.

The genes are TRBV18 and TRBJ2-3; D ambiguous. The CDR3 has 12 amino acids. Germline V gene lookup returns CDR1 KGHSH and CDR2 LQKENI. V shed 2 bases and J shed 2 bases, with 2 bases lying between them. CDR3: CASSPDTDTQYF. The CDR3 coding sequence is TGTGCCAGCTCACCAGACACAGATACGCAGTATTTT.

This clone was seen a few times. The V call is TRBV27, the J call TRBJ1-2, with no clear D. With 5 bases removed from V and 3 bases from J, the gap between germline ends came to 10 bases. CDR3 size: 13 residues. CDR1 and CDR2 from the germline V gene are MNHEY and SMNVEV (reference sequence). The CDR3 loop reads CASSPWAHYGYTF. The CDR3 bases are TGTGCCAGCAGTCCCTGGGCTCACTATGGCTACACCTTC.

The gene calls are TRBV6-6 and TRBJ1-5; D is possibly TRBD1 (5 bases). Germline V gives CDR1 MNHNY, CDR2 SVGAGI (reference sequence). The V and J ends lost 2 bases and 7 bases respectively, with 15 bases between them. CDR3 size: 15 residues. CDR3 sequence (DNA): TGTGCCAGCAGTTACGGGCAGGGAAGCAGGCAGCCCCAGCATTTT. Amino acids: CASSYGQGSRQPQHF.